This T cell receptor (beta chain) derives from a study of blood T cell repertoires in COVID-19. Across the study: The study drew acute and convalescent COVID-19 samples from the United States, Italy and Spain.

Original analysis: Reference gene primer amplification yielded estimated nucleated cell counts. Repertoires were generated with immunoSEQ multiplex PCR, while TCRdb's copy carries only in-frame clones and drops some. For V, J and clone size, that table is used; D and trimming come from the DNA. The table includes roughly 250,000 clones, around 87% detected once. The trim removed 3 bases at V and 6 bases at J, leaving 12 bases unmatched. Germline loops: CDR1 GTSNPN, CDR2 SVGIG (reference sequence). The CDR3 has 16 amino acids. Sequencing was done on a sample of peripheral blood. The gene calls are TRBV30 and TRBJ2-2; 8 bases agree with TRBD1. This clonotype was obtained from a woman aged 50 to 60 with acute or convalescent COVID-19. The CDR3 nucleotides are TGTGCCTGGAGATTCCCTCAGGGGGCGTGGGCCGGGGAGCTGTTTTTT. Its translation is CAWRFPQGAWAGELFF.